This T cell receptor (beta chain) was captured in a study of CD8+ T cells in alopecia areata. Points from the study as a whole: Researchers report lesional scalp, most notably alopecia totalis/universalis, outstripped normal scalp in clonality.

The CDR3 covers 17 residues. Germline V gene sequence: CDR1 LNHNV, CDR2 YYDKDF (reference sequence). Deletions cut 1 base from V and 2 bases from J, with 12 bases between. Extracted from the samples, RNA was reverse transcribed into cDNA to serve as the sequencing template. Sequencing used immunoSEQ multiplex PCR; TCRdb keeps in-frame clones, though not all of them. The sample carries 200,000 or so clones, more than 45% recorded once. Regarding treatment: oral pan-JAK inhibitor, 5-10 mg twice daily. Of note for this clone: The antigen is not known.

This specimen was CD4+ T cells sorted from blood, taken at week 24, from a patient treated with tofacitinib. This chain uses TRBV15 with TRBJ2-6; no definite D call. The clonotype comes from a human donor with alopecia areata. The CDR3 here is CATSRASRRTGANVLTF. The CDR3 region has the DNA TGTGCCACCAGCAGAGCTTCACGGAGAACTGGGGCCAACGTCCTGACTTTC.